The clone carrying this TCR beta chain was observed a handful of times. This record belongs to a study of OX40 agonist ivuxolimab in advanced cancers. Study-wide context: Clinicians treated patients with ivuxolimab, an agonistic anti-OX40 (CD134) antibody.

Assay used: immunoSEQ multiplex PCR; TCRdb lists only in-frame clones, some missing. Of more than 65,000 clones in the sample, 65% to 80% are singletons; the top ten hold around 2.3%. CDR3 length equals 16 residues. V gave up 3 bases and J gave up 0 bases, with 9 bases separating them. Looked up from germline, CDR1 is LNHDA and CDR2 is SQIVND (reference sequence). Sequencing used CD4+ or CD8+ T cells sorted from blood, obtained in a trial of the OX40 agonist ivuxolimab. The chain joins TRBV19 to TRBJ1-6; D uncertain. This TCR was sampled from an adult with an advanced solid tumor such as melanoma, head and neck, liver or kidney cancer. This chain's CDR3 is CASSISGSSYNSPLHF. The CDR3 nucleotides read TGTGCCAGTAGTATTTCCGGGAGCTCCTATAATTCACCCCTCCACTTT.